The 20 T cell receptor beta chains below all came from one sample that was sequenced in a study of cytomegalovirus exposure and HLA in healthy donors. Primers included in the PCR were 60 Vbeta and 13 Jbeta primers. Assay used: immunoSEQ multiplex PCR; TCRdb lists only in-frame clones, some missing. The sample carries approximately 100,000 clones, 60% to 80% recorded once. The sample comprised PBMCs. These receptors were collected from a human donor in good health.

V and J are TRBV4-2 and TRBJ2-6; D remains ambiguous. From germline, CDR1 is LGHNA and CDR2 YNFKEQ. The CDR3 runs to 16 residues. V dropped 0 bases and J dropped 0 bases, with 6 bases sitting between them. The CDR3 here is CASSQEQFSGANVLTF. CDR3 DNA: TGTGCCAGCAGCCAAGAGCAGTTCTCTGGGGCCAACGTCCTGACTTTC.

The chain combines TRBV27 with TRBJ2-1; 7 bases map to TRBD2. The CDR3 spans 16 residues. Germline CDR1 and CDR2: MNHEY and SMNVEV (reference sequence). V trimming: 3 bases; J trimming: 5 bases; junction bases outside the gene matches: 10. The CDR3 region is CASSFFDGRRNNEQFF. CDR3 in DNA: TGTGCCAGCAGTTTTTTCGACGGGAGGCGGAACAATGAGCAGTTCTTC.

V is TRBV7-8 and J is TRBJ2-7; TRBD2 is a possible D gene (6 bases). There are 13 residues in the CDR3. Trimming took 5 bases from V and 6 from J, leaving 14 bases between them. The V gene's germline CDR1 is SGHVS and CDR2 FQNEAQ. The CDR3 sequence: CASSPLEGFEQYF. CDR3 bases: TGTGCCAGCAGCCCATTGGAGGGGTTCGAGCAGTACTTC.

The chain has TRBV6-5 and TRBJ1-1; 7 bases line up with TRBD1. The length of the CDR3 is 14 residues. Germline CDR1 is MNHEY and CDR2 is SVGAGI. The trim removed 3 bases at V and 6 bases at J, leaving 7 bases unmatched. The CDR3 loop reads CASSYPGGSAEAFF. In nucleotides, the CDR3 is TGTGCCAGCAGTTATCCAGGGGGAAGCGCTGAAGCTTTCTTT.

This rearrangement joins TRBV4-3 to TRBJ2-2; possible D gene TRBD1, 5 bases. This CDR3 is 15 amino acids long. Germline V gene lookup returns CDR1 LGHNA and CDR2 YSLEER. The V gene lost 1 base and the J gene lost 3 bases, with 9 bases spanning the gap. The CDR3 is CASSQVVRDTGELFF. DNA of the CDR3: TGCGCCAGCAGCCAAGTTGTCAGGGACACCGGGGAGCTGTTTTTT.

A remark on this clone: Germline is not matched at one junction end, which may reflect a read error. The CDR3 region has the DNA TGTGCCAGCAGAGGCCTGGGACAGGGGGCAAACTTC. This sequence encodes CASRGLGQGANF. The rearrangement links TRBV2 to TRBJ2-4; 12 positions match TRBD1. The CDR3 totals 12 residues. Germline V gene sequence: CDR1 SNHLY, CDR2 FYNNEI.

The chain has TRBV5-8 and TRBJ1-5, with 7 positions matching TRBD1. The CDR3 is made up of 16 amino acids. J gave up 6 bases and V 4 bases, and 13 bases lay outside the gene matches. From germline, CDR1 is SGHTS and CDR2 YDEGEE. CDR3 DNA: TGTGCCAGCAGCGTGCGGACAGGTCGGCTGATTCAGCCCCAGCATTTT. This codes for CASSVRTGRLIQPQHF.

This clone was seen a single time. Other DNA sequences in this sample translate to the same CDR3. The chain uses TRBV7-2 and TRBJ1-5; a possible D gene is TRBD1 (5 bases). Trimming removed 6 bases at V and 7 bases at J, with 16 bases between. Germline V gene lookup returns CDR1 SGHTA and CDR2 FQGNSA. The CDR3 extends over 14 amino acids. The CDR3 loop is CASSSGGRRQPQHF. The DNA for the CDR3 is TGTGCCAGCAGTTCCGGGGGTCGCCGGCAGCCCCAGCATTTT.

V is TRBV6-5 and J is TRBJ2-5; possibly TRBD1 for D (6 bases). The CDR3 is 13 residues long. V gave up 6 bases and J gave up 4 bases, with 12 bases separating them. Per the germline V gene, CDR1 is MNHEY and CDR2 is SVGAGI. CDR3 amino acids: CASSAGTSETQYF. In nucleotides, the CDR3 is TGTGCCAGCAGCGCCGGGACATCAGAGACCCAGTACTTC.

This clone came up once. The J gene is TRBJ1-1, the V gene TRBV19; the D gene is possibly TRBD1 (6 bases). V was cut by 4 bases and J by 1 base, with 16 bases left in between. There are 16 residues in the CDR3. CDR1 and CDR2 (germline): LNHDA, SQIVND (reference sequence). CDR3 protein: CASSTRPGHRNTEAFF. The CDR3 bases are TGTGCCAGTAGTACCCGCCCGGGACATAGGAACACTGAAGCTTTCTTT. Using reference TRBV19 and TRBJ1-1 for the parts outside the CDR3, the full variable domain is DGGITQSPKYLFRKEGQNVTLSCEQNLNHDAMYWYRQDPGQGLRLIYYSQIVNDFQKGDIAEGYSVSREKKESFPLTVTSAQKNPTAFYLCASSTRPGHRNTEAFFGQGTRLTVV.

This clone was seen just once. The chain carries TRBV23-1 and TRBJ2-7, with TRBD1 matching 8 bases. TRBV23-1 belongs to the ORF category, with a function that is uncertain. The CDR3 extends over 15 amino acids. J lost 2 bases, V lost 3 bases, and 6 bases had no gene match. CDR3: CASSQVTGAAYEQYF. The CDR3, as DNA: TGCGCCAGCAGTCAGGTGACAGGGGCGGCCTACGAGCAGTACTTC.

This clone was found a few times. The genes are TRBV7-3 and TRBJ2-2, with D maybe TRBD2 (7 bases). Trimming removed 4 bases from V and 3 bases from J, with 15 bases in between. The CDR3 sequence is 16 residues long. Germline CDR1 is SGHTA and CDR2 is FQGTGA. DNA for the CDR3: TGTGCCAGCAGCTCCAGGGGAGGGAGGTACACCGGGGAGCTGTTTTTT. As protein: CASSSRGGRYTGELFF.

The chain uses TRBV19 and TRBJ1-5; a weak D match, TRBD1 (6 bases). V was cut by 5 bases and J by 3 bases, with 11 bases left in between. The CDR3 has 14 amino acids. Looked up from germline, CDR1 is LNHDA and CDR2 is SQIVND (reference sequence). The CDR3 is CASSVDRYNQPQHF. CDR3 nucleotide sequence: TGTGCCAGTAGTGTTGACAGGTACAATCAGCCCCAGCATTTT.

The chain recombines TRBV28 with TRBJ2-7; 11 bases agree with TRBD2. This CDR3 is built from 12 residues. After removal of 5 bases from V and 11 bases from J, the junction contained 5 bases not matched to a gene. Germline loops: CDR1 MDHEN, CDR2 SYDVKM. CDR3 in DNA: TGTGCCAGCAGTGTGGGACTAGCGGAAAAGTACTTC. Translation: CASSVGLAEKYF.

This clone was observed a handful of times. V and J are TRBV28 and TRBJ2-3; 16 bases fit TRBD2. This CDR3 region has 15 residues. V dropped 6 bases and J dropped 6; count of bases not matched to a gene: 3. Germline CDR1 and CDR2: MDHEN and SYDVKM. The CDR3 sequence is CASRGTSGGADTQYF. The DNA of the CDR3 is TGTGCCAGCAGAGGGACTAGCGGGGGGGCTGATACGCAGTATTTT.

This chain connects TRBV6-1 to TRBJ1-2, with a weak D call TRBD1 (6 bases). Germline CDR1 reads MNHNS; CDR2 reads SASEGT. V gave up 5 bases and J gave up 7 bases, with 17 bases separating them. The CDR3 is 14 amino acids. As DNA, the CDR3 is TGTGCCAGCAGTAACGACAGGTACGAGTCTGGCTACACCTTC. Its protein product is CASSNDRYESGYTF.

The genes are TRBV6-5 and TRBJ2-2; perhaps TRBD2 as D (5 bases). CDR1 and CDR2 from the germline V gene are MNHEY and SVGAGI. Trimming stripped 1 base from V and 6 bases from J, with 6 bases between. The CDR3 is made up of 13 amino acids. CDR3 residues: CASSYWESGELFF. CDR3 nucleotides: TGTGCCAGCAGTTACTGGGAGTCCGGGGAGCTGTTTTTT.

The V call is TRBV14, the J call TRBJ1-4, with 7 bases that match TRBD1. The germline V gene encodes CDR1 SGHDN and CDR2 FVKESK. This CDR3 has 17 amino acids. Losses at the gene ends were 0 bases for V and 8 bases for J; bases not matched to a gene: 12. CDR3 sequence: CASSQDRPRTGGEKLFF. The DNA for the CDR3 is TGTGCCAGCAGCCAAGATAGGCCCAGGACAGGTGGAGAAAAACTGTTTTTT.

This chain uses TRBV4-1 with TRBJ1-2, with 7 positions matching TRBD1. The CDR3 is 14 residues long. Germline loops: CDR1 MGHRA, CDR2 YSYEKL. The V segment lost 3 bases and the J segment 4 bases; nucleotides outside the gene matches: 5. The CDR3: CASSHATGSYGYTF. CDR3 nucleotide sequence: TGCGCCAGCAGCCATGCGACAGGGTCCTATGGCTACACCTTC.

The chain has TRBV10-2 and TRBJ2-3, with TRBD1 identical over 7 bases. J was trimmed by 1 base and V by 7 bases; bases with no gene match: 5. The CDR3 contains 14 residues. Germline CDR1 and CDR2: WSHSY and SAAADI. The CDR3 coding sequence is TGCGCCAGCAACCGACAGGGTGGCACAGATACGCAGTATTTT. As protein: CASNRQGGTDTQYF.